Listed below are T cell receptor beta chains from one sample, sequenced in a study of early T cells in non-severe SARS-CoV-2 infection. TCRdb recomputed calls from the 5' RACE reads with MiXCR, one row per CDR3 protein. This repertoire shows about 48,000 distinct CDR3 sequences, approximately 7.6% found once; its top ten account for roughly 6.2%. The sequencing input was whole blood. These receptors were taken from an adult who was a healthcare worker with PCR-confirmed SARS-CoV-2 infection or an uninfected control (not recorded which). Each CDR3 is given with its conserved first and last residue. Fields, in order: J gene, clone size, V gene, CDR3 protein. Size is omitted from some rows. Given values are once, few, many or a class for expanded clones.

J: TRBJ2-7
size: .
V: TRBV12-3/TRBV12-4
CDR3: CASSLSPGSPQQYF

J: TRBJ1-5
size: many
V: TRBV2
CDR3: CASSERQGRSNQPQHF

J: TRBJ2-7
size: many
V: TRBV29-1
CDR3: CSVTTGGRTYEQYF

J: TRBJ2-1
size: many
V: TRBV20-1
CDR3: CSASSCRACSNEQFF

J: TRBJ2-4
size: many
V: TRBV28
CDR3: CASKTGGLLAKNIQYF

J: TRBJ2-2
size: many
V: TRBV28
CDR3: CASSLVGGELFF

J: TRBJ2-7
size: many
V: TRBV29-1
CDR3: CSVGGTMTYEQYF

J: TRBJ2-3
size: .
V: TRBV18
CDR3: CASSPPGVRTDTQYF

J: TRBJ2-1
size: .
V: TRBV20-1
CDR3: CSARDEGVAYNEQFF

J: TRBJ1-2
size: many
V: TRBV20-1
CDR3: CSANSPGTGDYGYTF

J: TRBJ2-7
size: .
V: TRBV5-5
CDR3: CASSGTGVYEQYF

J: TRBJ2-3
size: .
V: TRBV7-9
CDR3: CASSPIGGAETDTQYF

J: TRBJ2-7
size: .
V: TRBV7-6
CDR3: CASSFDGEQDGYEQYF

J: TRBJ2-2
size: many
V: TRBV5-4
CDR3: CASSLEGLAGELFF

J: TRBJ1-2
size: many
V: TRBV21-1
CDR3: CASTNWGSRGGLNYGYTF

J: TRBJ2-2
size: .
V: TRBV9
CDR3: CASSVGGDTGELFF

J: TRBJ2-5
size: few
V: TRBV20-1
CDR3: CSALSGAQETQYF

J: TRBJ2-1
size: .
V: TRBV12-3/TRBV12-4
CDR3: CASSDSPDRGSDEQFF

J: TRBJ1-2
size: many
V: TRBV16
CDR3: CASSQGTAANYGYTF

J: TRBJ2-2
size: .
V: TRBV28
CDR3: CASRSGVLNTGELFF

J: TRBJ1-6
size: few
V: TRBV30
CDR3: CAWTPGQGGSPLHF

J: TRBJ1-4
size: many
V: TRBV6-5
CDR3: CASSYKGRVGEKLFF

J: TRBJ2-1
size: .
V: TRBV29-1
CDR3: CSVFQTGRGEQFF

J: TRBJ1-3
size: .
V: TRBV10-3
CDR3: CAISESGGKGGNTIYF

J: TRBJ2-3
size: many
V: TRBV12-3/TRBV12-4
CDR3: CASSAGSRTQYF

J: TRBJ1-5
size: .
V: TRBV6-1
CDR3: CASSHLDSNQPQHF

J: TRBJ1-3
size: many
V: TRBV28
CDR3: CASSLSTGGLSGNTIYF

J: TRBJ1-5
size: many
V: TRBV28
CDR3: CASSFTVRNQPQHF

J: TRBJ2-1
size: .
V: TRBV18
CDR3: CASSPSWGAPSNEQFF

J: TRBJ1-4
size: many
V: TRBV10-3
CDR3: CAISEAQGATNEKLFF

J: TRBJ2-2
size: many
V: TRBV12-3/TRBV12-4
CDR3: CASTGDREVTGELFF

J: TRBJ2-3
size: many
V: TRBV20-1
CDR3: CSALGWGQRTDTQYF

J: TRBJ1-1
size: many
V: TRBV29-1
CDR3: CSALGGAPTEAFF

J: TRBJ1-1
size: many
V: TRBV3-1
CDR3: CASRSGWSTEAFF

J: TRBJ1-1
size: .
V: TRBV10-3
CDR3: CAISANPGQPNTEAFF

J: TRBJ2-3
size: many
V: TRBV29-1
CDR3: CSKRGDHTDTQYF

J: TRBJ1-3
size: many
V: TRBV12-3/TRBV12-4
CDR3: CASSFFQTGNTIYF

J: TRBJ1-4
size: many
V: TRBV20-1
CDR3: CSASTFRAKQYEKLFF

J: TRBJ1-5
size: many
V: TRBV2
CDR3: CASSADRGKNQPQHF

J: TRBJ2-7
size: many
V: TRBV19
CDR3: CASSHGQGAYEQYF

J: TRBJ2-3
size: once
V: TRBV7-8
CDR3: CASSPQGARGTDTQYF

J: TRBJ2-1
size: few
V: TRBV27
CDR3: CASSLLGAYNEQFF

J: TRBJ2-1
size: many
V: TRBV2
CDR3: CASSEASAGDNNEQFF

J: TRBJ1-4
size: many
V: TRBV10-2
CDR3: CASSRVGSTNEKLFF

J: TRBJ2-7
size: few
V: TRBV30
CDR3: CAWRQGVTTYEQYF

J: TRBJ1-4
size: many
V: TRBV20-1
CDR3: CSARNHRGEKLFF

J: TRBJ1-2
size: few
V: TRBV29-1
CDR3: CSVEDRRSKGYTF

J: TRBJ2-2
size: many
V: TRBV20-1
CDR3: CSARGPGTGIITGELFF

J: TRBJ1-1
size: few
V: TRBV18
CDR3: CASSPSGGTEAFF

J: TRBJ2-3
size: many
V: TRBV5-1
CDR3: CASSSLAENTQYF

J: TRBJ2-7
size: many
V: TRBV20-1
CDR3: CSVETGKQYF

J: TRBJ2-1
size: many
V: TRBV20-1
CDR3: CSAGQGDNEQFF

J: TRBJ2-2
size: many
V: TRBV9
CDR3: CASSVAGQGTNTGELFF

J: TRBJ1-6
size: many
V: TRBV27
CDR3: CASRRMDRVNSPLHF

J: TRBJ1-1
size: many
V: TRBV29-1
CDR3: CSVDLGGPRGAFF

J: TRBJ2-1
size: .
V: TRBV5-4
CDR3: CASSSLTGVRFF

J: TRBJ2-3
size: .
V: TRBV20-1
CDR3: CSARPTRSGSTDTQYF